This T cell receptor beta chain came from a study of CD8+ T cells in alopecia areata. Study context: Scoring of severity for treated patients was based on percentage of affected scalp area.

Of note for this clone: Its antigen is unidentified.

Notes on the study in general: In blood and scalp, many expanded lesional clones persisted during tofacitinib. Mouse data revealed clearer TCR sharing than patient data did, a gap possibly tied to HLA.

The CDR3 has 13 residues. The V and J ends lost 3 bases and 3 bases, in that order; junction bases with no gene match: 1. Germline values: CDR1 SQVTM, CDR2 ANQGSEA. Documented treatment: oral pan-JAK inhibitor, 5-10 mg twice daily. RNA extraction was followed by reverse transcription into cDNA, which acted as the sequencing template. Only in-frame clones appear in the TCRdb table, and some are missing; sequencing was by immunoSEQ multiplex PCR. The sample shows roughly 180,000 clones, 45% to 60% of them seen only once. The gene calls are TRBV29-1 and TRBJ1-1; 10 nucleotides line up with TRBD1. The specimen comprised CD8+ T cells sorted from blood, sampled around week 54, from a patient treated with tofacitinib. This TCR derives from a human donor with alopecia areata. The DNA for the CDR3 is TGCAGCGTTGAGGACAGGGGGGACACTGAAGCTTTCTTT. As protein: CSVEDRGDTEAFF.